The present T cell receptor beta chain was sequenced within a study of blood T cell repertoires in COVID-19. Study background: Before being deemed recovered, Cohort 3 donors had two negative PCRs, clearance, or symptom resolution.

This clone has just one count. In the source study's methods: Estimates of nucleated cell counts were drawn from the amplification of reference gene primers. Profiled with immunoSEQ multiplex PCR; TCRdb holds only in-frame clones, not every one. V, J and clone size derive from that table, while D and trimming were established from the DNA sequence. The data hold approximately 150,000 clones, with roughly 84% observed a single time. Those who participated ranged in age from roughly 18 to 89 years and resided in about two dozen US areas. Researchers sorted participants into cohorts using their self-reported clinical history. The CDR3 has 18 amino acids. Germline CDR1 and CDR2: LNHDA and SQIVND (reference sequence). The J segment lost 7 bases and the V segment lost 3 bases, leaving 19 bases of the junction unmatched.

Sequencing was performed on PBMCs or T cells enriched from blood (not recorded which). The sequence derives from a man between 45 and 60 years old in a cohort exposed to, infected with or recovered from COVID-19 (not recorded which). The chain employs TRBV19 and TRBJ1-2, with TRBD1 matching 8 bases. DNA of the CDR3: TGTGCCAGTAGTATGAGGGGACAGGAGAGTGGGGGCGTTGGTGGCTACACCTTC. Translating gives CASSMRGQESGGVGGYTF.